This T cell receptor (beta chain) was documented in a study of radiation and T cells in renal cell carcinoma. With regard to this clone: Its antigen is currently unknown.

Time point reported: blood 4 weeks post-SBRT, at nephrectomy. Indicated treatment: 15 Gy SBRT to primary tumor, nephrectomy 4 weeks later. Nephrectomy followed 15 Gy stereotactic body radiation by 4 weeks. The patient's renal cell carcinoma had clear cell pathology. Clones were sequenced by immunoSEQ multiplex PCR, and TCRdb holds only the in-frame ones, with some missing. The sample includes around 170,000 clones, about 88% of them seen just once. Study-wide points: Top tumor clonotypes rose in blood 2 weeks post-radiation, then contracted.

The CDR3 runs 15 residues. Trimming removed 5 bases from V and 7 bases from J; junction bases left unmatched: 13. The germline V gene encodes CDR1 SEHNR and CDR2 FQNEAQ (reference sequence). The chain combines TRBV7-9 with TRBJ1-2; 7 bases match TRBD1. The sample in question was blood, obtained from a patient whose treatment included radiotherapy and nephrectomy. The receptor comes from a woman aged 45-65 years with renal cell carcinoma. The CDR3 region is CASSISRTGGGGYTF. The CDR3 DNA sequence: TGTGCCAGCAGCATATCTCGGACAGGTGGGGGTGGCTACACCTTC.